The present T cell receptor (beta chain) was sequenced within a study of T cells in localized non-small cell lung cancer. Study-wide results and caveats: Among the tissues sampled, uninvolved adjacent lung had the highest T cell clonality, above tumor.

This clone appeared a single time. Its specificity is not known. The protocol was immunoSEQ multiplex PCR, while the TCRdb copy is restricted to in-frame clones and leaves out a portion. In the table there are some 30,000 clones, approximately 84% of which are singletons. This CDR3 is built from 16 residues. Losses at the gene ends were 6 bases for V and 4 bases for J; bases not matched to a gene: 10. Germline V lookup: CDR1 LNHDA, CDR2 SQIVND (reference sequence). The clonotype originates from a male donor older than 55 with stage III lung adenocarcinoma. This chain links TRBV19 with TRBJ1-5, with 9 nucleotides matching TRBD1. The sample in question was peripheral blood, obtained before any cancer treatment. The CDR3 bases are TGTGCCAGTAGGGGAAGGGACAGGGCGGTAAATCAGCCCCAGCATTTT. Translated: CASRGRDRAVNQPQHF.